The sequence of this T cell receptor (beta chain) was determined in a study of patients and donors after allogeneic stem cell transplantation. Looked up from germline, CDR1 is SGHTA and CDR2 is FQGTGA. The CDR3 totals 15 residues. J lost 5 bases, V lost 0 bases, and 5 bases had no gene match. MiXCR, applied by TCRdb to the RT-PCR reads, yields one record per CDR3 protein. This table holds fewer than 75,000 distinct CDR3 sequences, around 27% found once. Material for sequencing was blood, either unsorted or a sorted T cell fraction (not recorded which). This receptor was taken from a human donor who was either an allogeneic HSCT recipient or a stem cell or donor lymphocyte infusion donor (not recorded which). It is not recorded whose cells these are; they may come from a transplant donor. The genes are TRBV7-3 and TRBJ2-7; TRBD1 matches at 9 bases. The CDR3 is CASSLTGTGIHEQYF. The CDR3 coding sequence is TGTGCCAGCAGCTTAACCGGGACAGGGATCCACGAGCAGTACTTC.